This T cell receptor beta chain was recovered during a study of blood T cells in healthy people across ages. Study background: About one barcoded beta molecule was captured per two T cells (by template switching).

Each donor had 7.5 to 10 milliliters of peripheral blood drawn. To note about this clonotype: What it binds is not known. The junction differs from germline at one of its ends, possibly a read error.

General observations from the study: A strong correlation between TCR beta diversity and naive T cell percentage was seen.

Germline CDR1 reads KGHDR; CDR2 reads SFDVKD. This CDR3 contains 14 residues. Next came a second PCR, run for about 7 to 12 cycles, which used a sample-barcoded 5' primer along with a J-beta primer mix. MiXCR, run by TCRdb on the 5' RACE reads, gives a single entry per CDR3 protein. Altogether approximately 400,000 distinct CDR3 sequences are present, 45% to 60% being singletons, with the ten largest covering under 65%. The source of this sequence is a man in his fifties or sixties in good health. The rearrangement links TRBV24-1 to TRBJ2-3; no clear D. The sequenced material came from blood. The CDR3, as DNA: TGTGCCACCAGTGATGCCAATCCCCCAGATACGCGGTATTTT. Translation gives CATSDANPPDTRYF.